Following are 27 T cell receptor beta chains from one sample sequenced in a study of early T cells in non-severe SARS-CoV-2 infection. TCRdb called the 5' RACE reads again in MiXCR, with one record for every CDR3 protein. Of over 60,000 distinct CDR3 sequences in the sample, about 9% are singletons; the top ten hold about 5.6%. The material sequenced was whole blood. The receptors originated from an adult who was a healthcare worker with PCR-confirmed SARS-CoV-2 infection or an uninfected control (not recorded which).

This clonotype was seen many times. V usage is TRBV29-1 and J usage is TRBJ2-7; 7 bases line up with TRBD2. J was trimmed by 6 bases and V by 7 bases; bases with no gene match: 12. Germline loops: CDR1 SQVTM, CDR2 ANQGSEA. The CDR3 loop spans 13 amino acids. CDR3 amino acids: CSAINGGSSEQYF. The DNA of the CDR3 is TGCAGCGCCATAAATGGCGGGAGCTCCGAGCAGTACTTC.

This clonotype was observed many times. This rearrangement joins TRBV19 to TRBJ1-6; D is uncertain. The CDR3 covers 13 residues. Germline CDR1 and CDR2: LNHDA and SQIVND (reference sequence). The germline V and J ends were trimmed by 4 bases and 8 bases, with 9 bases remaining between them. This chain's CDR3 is CASSTNPDSPLHF. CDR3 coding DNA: TGTGCCAGTAGTACGAATCCGGATTCACCCCTCCACTTT.

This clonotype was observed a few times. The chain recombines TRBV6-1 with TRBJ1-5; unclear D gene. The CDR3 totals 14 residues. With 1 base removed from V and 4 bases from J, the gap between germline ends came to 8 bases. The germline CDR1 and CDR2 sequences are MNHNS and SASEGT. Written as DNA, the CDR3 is TGTGCCAGCAGTGAAGTTGCGCCTAATCAGCCCCAGCATTTT. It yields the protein CASSEVAPNQPQHF.

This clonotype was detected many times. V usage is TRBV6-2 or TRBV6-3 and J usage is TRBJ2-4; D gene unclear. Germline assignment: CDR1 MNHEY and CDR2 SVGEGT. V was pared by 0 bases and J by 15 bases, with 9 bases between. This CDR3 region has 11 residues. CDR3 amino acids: CASSYSFGLYF. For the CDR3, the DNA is TGTGCCAGCAGTTACTCGTTTGGGTTGTACTTC.

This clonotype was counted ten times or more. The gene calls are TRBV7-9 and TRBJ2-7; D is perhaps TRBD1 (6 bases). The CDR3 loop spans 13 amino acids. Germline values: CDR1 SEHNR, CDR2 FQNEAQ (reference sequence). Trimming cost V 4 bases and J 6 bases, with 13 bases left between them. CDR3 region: CASSSYRDSEQYF. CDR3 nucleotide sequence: TGTGCCAGCAGCTCCTACAGGGATAGCGAGCAGTACTTC.

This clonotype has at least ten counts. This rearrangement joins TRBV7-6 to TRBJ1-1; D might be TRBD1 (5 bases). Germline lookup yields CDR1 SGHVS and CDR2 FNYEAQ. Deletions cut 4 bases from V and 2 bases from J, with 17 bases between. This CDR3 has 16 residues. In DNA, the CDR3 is TGTGCCAGCAGCTCCGGACCGGGGGGGTTCAACACTGAAGCTTTCTTT. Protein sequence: CASSSGPGGFNTEAFF.

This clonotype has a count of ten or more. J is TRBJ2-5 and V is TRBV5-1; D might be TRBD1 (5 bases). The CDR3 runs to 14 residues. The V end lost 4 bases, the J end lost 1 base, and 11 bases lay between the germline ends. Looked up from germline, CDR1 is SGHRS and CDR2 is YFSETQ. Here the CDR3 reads CASSLSRVQETQYF. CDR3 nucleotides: TGCGCCAGCAGCCTATCCAGGGTCCAAGAGACCCAGTACTTC.

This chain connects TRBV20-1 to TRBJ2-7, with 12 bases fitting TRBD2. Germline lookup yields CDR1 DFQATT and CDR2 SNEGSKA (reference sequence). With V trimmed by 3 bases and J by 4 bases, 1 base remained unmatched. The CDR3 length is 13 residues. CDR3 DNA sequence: TGCAGTGCTAGGACTAGCGGGGGTTACGAGCAGTACTTC. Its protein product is CSARTSGGYEQYF.

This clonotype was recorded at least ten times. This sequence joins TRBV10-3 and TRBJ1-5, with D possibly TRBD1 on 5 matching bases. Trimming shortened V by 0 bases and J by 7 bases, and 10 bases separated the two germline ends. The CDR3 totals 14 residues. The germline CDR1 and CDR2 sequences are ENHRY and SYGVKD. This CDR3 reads CAISESGAVQPQHF. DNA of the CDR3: TGTGCCATCAGTGAGTCCGGGGCGGTCCAGCCCCAGCATTTT.

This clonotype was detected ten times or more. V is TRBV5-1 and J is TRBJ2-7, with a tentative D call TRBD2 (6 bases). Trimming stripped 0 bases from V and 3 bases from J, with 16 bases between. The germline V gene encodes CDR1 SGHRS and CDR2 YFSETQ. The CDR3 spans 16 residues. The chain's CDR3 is CASSLDFGTSYYEQYF. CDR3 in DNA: TGCGCCAGCAGCTTGGATTTCGGGACTTCGTACTACGAGCAGTACTTC.

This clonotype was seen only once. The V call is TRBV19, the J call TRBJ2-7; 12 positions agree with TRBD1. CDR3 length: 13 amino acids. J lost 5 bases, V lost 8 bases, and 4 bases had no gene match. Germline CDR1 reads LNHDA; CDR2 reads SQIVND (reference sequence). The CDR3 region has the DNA TGTGCCAGTGGGACAGGGGGCATTAACGAGCAGTACTTC. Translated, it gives CASGTGGINEQYF.

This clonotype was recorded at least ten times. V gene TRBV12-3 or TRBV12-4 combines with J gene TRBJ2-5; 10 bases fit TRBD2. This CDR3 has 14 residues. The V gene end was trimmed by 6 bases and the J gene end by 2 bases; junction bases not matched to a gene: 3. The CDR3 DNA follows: TGTGCCAGCAGGAGGACTAGCGGACAAGAGACCCAGTACTTC. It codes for CASRRTSGQETQYF.

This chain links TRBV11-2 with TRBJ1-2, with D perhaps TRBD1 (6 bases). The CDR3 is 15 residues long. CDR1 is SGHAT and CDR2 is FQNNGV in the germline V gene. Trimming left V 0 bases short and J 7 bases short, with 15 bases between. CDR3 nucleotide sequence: TGTGCCAGCAGCTTAGATGGGGGGCTGTCGACTGGCTACACCTTC. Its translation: CASSLDGGLSTGYTF. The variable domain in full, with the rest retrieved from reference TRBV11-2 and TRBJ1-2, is EAGVAQSPRYKIIEKRQSVAFWCNPISGHATLYWYQQILGQGPKLLIQFQNNGVVDDSQLPKDRFSAERLKGVDSTLKIQPAKLEDSAVYLCASSLDGGLSTGYTFGSGTRLTVV.

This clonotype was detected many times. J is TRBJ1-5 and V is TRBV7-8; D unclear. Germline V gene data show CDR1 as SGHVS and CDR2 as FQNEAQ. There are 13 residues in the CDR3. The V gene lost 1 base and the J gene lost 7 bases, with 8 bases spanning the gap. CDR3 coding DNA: TGTGCCAGCAGCTTAGATAGGAACCAGCCCCAGCATTTT. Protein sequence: CASSLDRNQPQHF. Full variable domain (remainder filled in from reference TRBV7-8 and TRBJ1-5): GAGVSQSPRYKVAKRGQDVALRCDPISGHVSLFWYQQALGQGPEFLTYFQNEAQLDKSGLPSDRFFAERPEGSVSTLKIQRTQQEDSAVYLCASSLDRNQPQHFGDGTRLSIL.

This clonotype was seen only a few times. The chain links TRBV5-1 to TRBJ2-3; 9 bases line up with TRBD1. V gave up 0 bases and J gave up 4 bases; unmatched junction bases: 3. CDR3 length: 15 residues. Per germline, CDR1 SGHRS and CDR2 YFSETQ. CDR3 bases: TGCGCCAGCAGCTTGGAGACAGGGGGGGCAGATACGCAGTATTTT. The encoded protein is CASSLETGGADTQYF.

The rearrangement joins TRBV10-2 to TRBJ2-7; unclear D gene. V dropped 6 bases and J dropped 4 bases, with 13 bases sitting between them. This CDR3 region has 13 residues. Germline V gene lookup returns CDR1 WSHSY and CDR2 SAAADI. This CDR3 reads CASSVDGEYEQYF. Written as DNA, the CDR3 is TGCGCCAGCAGCGTGGACGGAGAATACGAGCAGTACTTC.

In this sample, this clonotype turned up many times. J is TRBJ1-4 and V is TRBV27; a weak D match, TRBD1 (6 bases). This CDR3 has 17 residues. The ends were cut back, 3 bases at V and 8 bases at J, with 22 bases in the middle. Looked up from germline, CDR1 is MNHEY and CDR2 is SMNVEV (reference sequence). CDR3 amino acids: CASSLKRQVGGEEKLFF. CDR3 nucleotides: TGTGCCAGCAGTTTGAAAAGACAGGTGGGCGGTGAGGAAAAACTGTTTTTT.

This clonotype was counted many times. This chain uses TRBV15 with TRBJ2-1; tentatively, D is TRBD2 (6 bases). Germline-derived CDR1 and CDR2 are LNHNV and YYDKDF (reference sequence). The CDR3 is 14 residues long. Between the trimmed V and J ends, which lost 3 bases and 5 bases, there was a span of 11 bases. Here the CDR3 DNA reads TGTGCCACCAGCAGCCGGACTAAAAACAATGAGCAGTTCTTC. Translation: CATSSRTKNNEQFF.

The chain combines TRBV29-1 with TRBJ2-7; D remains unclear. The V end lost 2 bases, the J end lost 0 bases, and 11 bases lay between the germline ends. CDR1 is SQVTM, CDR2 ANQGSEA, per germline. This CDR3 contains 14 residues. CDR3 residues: CSVESDDNSYEQYF. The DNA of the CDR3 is TGCAGCGTTGAATCAGACGATAACTCCTACGAGCAGTACTTC.

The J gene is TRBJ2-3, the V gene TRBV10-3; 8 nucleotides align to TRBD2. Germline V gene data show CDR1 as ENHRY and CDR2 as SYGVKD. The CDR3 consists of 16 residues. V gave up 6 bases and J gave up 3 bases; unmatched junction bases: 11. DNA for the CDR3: TGTGCCATCAGAGAAGCGGGGGCCGGGGAAACAGATACGCAGTATTTT. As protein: CAIREAGAGETDTQYF.

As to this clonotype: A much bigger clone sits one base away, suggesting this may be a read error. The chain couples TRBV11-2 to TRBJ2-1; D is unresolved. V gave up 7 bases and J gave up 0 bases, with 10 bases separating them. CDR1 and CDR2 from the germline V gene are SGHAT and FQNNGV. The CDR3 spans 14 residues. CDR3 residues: CASNNGISYNEQFF. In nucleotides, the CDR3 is TGTGCCAGCAACAATGGTATCTCCTACAATGAGCAGTTCTTC.

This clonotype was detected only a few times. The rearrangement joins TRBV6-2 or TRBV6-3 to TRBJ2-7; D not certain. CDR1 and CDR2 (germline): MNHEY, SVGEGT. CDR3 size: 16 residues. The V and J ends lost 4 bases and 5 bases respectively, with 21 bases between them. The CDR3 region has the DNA TGTGCCAGCAGTTCTATGTTCGGAGTGGGTGCGAACGAGCAGTACTTC. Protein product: CASSSMFGVGANEQYF.

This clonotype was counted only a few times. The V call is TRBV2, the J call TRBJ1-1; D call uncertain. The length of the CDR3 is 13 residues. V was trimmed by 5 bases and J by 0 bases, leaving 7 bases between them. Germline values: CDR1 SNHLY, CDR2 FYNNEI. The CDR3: CASSRSMNTEAFF. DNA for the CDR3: TGTGCCAGCAGTCGGTCTATGAACACTGAAGCTTTCTTT.

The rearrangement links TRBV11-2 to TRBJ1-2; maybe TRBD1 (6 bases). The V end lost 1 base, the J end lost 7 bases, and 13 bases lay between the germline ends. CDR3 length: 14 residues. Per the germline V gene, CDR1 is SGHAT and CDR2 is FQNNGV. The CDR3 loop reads CASSLVRGGSGYTF. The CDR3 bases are TGTGCCAGCAGCTTAGTTAGGGGGGGCTCTGGCTACACCTTC.

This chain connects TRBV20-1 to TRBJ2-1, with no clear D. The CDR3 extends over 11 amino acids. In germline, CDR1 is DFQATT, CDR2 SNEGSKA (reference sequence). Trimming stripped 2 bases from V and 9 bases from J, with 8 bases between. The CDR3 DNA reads TGCAGTGCTAGATCTATTCGTGAGCAGTTCTTC. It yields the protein CSARSIREQFF.

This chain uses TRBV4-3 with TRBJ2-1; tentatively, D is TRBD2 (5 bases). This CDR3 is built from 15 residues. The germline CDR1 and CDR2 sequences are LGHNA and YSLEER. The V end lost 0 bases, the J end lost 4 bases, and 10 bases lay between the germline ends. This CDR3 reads CASSQDARGYNEQFF. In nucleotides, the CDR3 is TGCGCCAGCAGCCAAGATGCTCGAGGGTACAATGAGCAGTTCTTC.

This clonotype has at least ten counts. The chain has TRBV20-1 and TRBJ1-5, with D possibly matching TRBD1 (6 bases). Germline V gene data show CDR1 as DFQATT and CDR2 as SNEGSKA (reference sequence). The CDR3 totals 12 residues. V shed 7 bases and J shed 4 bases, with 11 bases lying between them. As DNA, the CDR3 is TGCAGTGTGATCCAGGGGAATCAGCCCCAGCATTTT. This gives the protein CSVIQGNQPQHF.